Listed below are T cell receptor beta chains from one sample, sequenced in a study of regulatory T cells in long-lasting Graves disease. TCRdb processed the multiplex PCR reads anew with MiXCR; each CDR3 protein has one entry. The sample yields fewer than 600,000 distinct CDR3 sequences, 22% seen once. Sequencing used peripheral blood mononuclear cells (PBMCs), obtained when the disease was refractory, from a patient treated with antithyroid drugs. The receptors stem from a female donor with Graves disease. Both conserved end residues are part of each CDR3. The D gene is left open where the match is weak. Rows may omit the clone size; those that give it use once, few, many or a size class.

v_call	d_call	clone_size	j_call	cdr3_aa	cdr3_nt
TRBV28	NA	many	TRBJ1-1	CASSLLDTEAFF	TGTGCCAGCAGTCTGCTCGACACTGAAGCTTTCTTT
TRBV15	TRBD1	NA	TRBJ1-1	CATSRRTGTGSEAFF	TGTGCCACCAGCAGAAGAACCGGGACAGGGTCTGAAGCTTTCTTT
TRBV27	NA	many	TRBJ2-7	CASSSPRPKPYEQYF	TGTGCCAGCAGTTCCCCTCGGCCGAAGCCCTACGAGCAGTACTTC
TRBV7-6	NA	few	TRBJ1-2	CASSPFEGSYTF	TGTGCCAGCAGTCCATTCGAGGGTAGCTACACCTTC
TRBV12-3/TRBV12-4	NA	many	TRBJ1-5	CASSLARAGNQPQHF	TGTGCCAGCAGTTTAGCGCGGGCGGGAAATCAGCCCCAGCATTTT
TRBV2	TRBD1	many	TRBJ1-1	CASSKDRVSTEAFF	TGTGCCAGCAGCAAGGACAGGGTCAGCACTGAAGCTTTCTTT
TRBV6-1	NA	few	TRBJ1-3	CASSPGPPNIYF	TGTGCCAGCAGCCCGGGACCGCCCAACATATATTTT
TRBV29-1	NA	NA	TRBJ2-1	CSVDRVDDEQFF	TGCAGCGTTGACAGGGTGGACGATGAGCAGTTCTTC
TRBV4-3	TRBD1	NA	TRBJ2-7	CASSRRPTGDGGEQYF	TGCGCCAGCAGCCGCCGACCGACAGGGGATGGGGGAGAGCAGTACTTC
TRBV12-3/TRBV12-4	NA	NA	TRBJ2-3	CASSFGRGRGDTQYF	TGTGCCAGCAGTTTCGGGCGGGGCCGAGGAGATACGCAGTATTTT
TRBV28	NA	many	TRBJ1-2	CASSQGHGYTF	TGTGCCAGCAGTCAGGGACATGGCTACACCTTC
TRBV28	NA	many	TRBJ1-1	CASSSRSEAFF	TGTGCCAGCAGTTCTCGTAGTGAAGCTTTCTTT
TRBV28	NA	many	TRBJ2-4	CASSLWAYIQYF	TGTGCCAGCAGTTTATGGGCGTACATTCAGTACTTC
TRBV28	TRBD1	NA	TRBJ2-3	CASSLGQGQDTQYF	TGTGCCAGCAGCCTTGGACAGGGTCAAGATACGCAGTATTTT
TRBV5-1	NA	NA	TRBJ2-5	CASRLTELRETQYF	TGCGCCAGCAGATTGACAGAACTCCGGGAGACCCAGTACTTC
TRBV5-1	NA	few	TRBJ2-7	CASSSQTRAGLYF	TGCGCCAGCAGCTCCCAAACCAGGGCAGGACTTTACTTC
TRBV12-3/TRBV12-4	NA	many	TRBJ2-5	CASSPPGRETQYF	TGTGCCAGCAGTCCCCCAGGGAGGGAGACCCAGTACTTC
TRBV3-1	NA	NA	TRBJ2-7	CASSQMPTGFSYEQYF	TGTGCCAGCAGCCAAATGCCCACAGGTTTCTCCTACGAGCAGTACTTC
TRBV7-3	NA	many	TRBJ1-1	CASVETNTEAFF	TGTGCCAGCGTCGAAACAAACACTGAAGCTTTCTTT
TRBV12-3/TRBV12-4	NA	many	TRBJ1-4	CASSRLGGATNEKLFF	TGTGCCAGCAGTCGCCTGGGAGGTGCAACTAATGAAAAACTGTTTTTT
TRBV7-2	NA	NA	TRBJ1-2	CASSPRRTDYGYTF	TGTGCCAGCAGCCCGAGACGGACGGACTATGGCTACACCTTC
TRBV11-3	NA	many	TRBJ1-1	CASSLVDRITFRTEAFF	TGTGCCAGCAGCTTAGTGGACAGAATCACTTTCCGGACTGAAGCTTTCTTT
TRBV25-1	NA	few	TRBJ1-1	CASSYGGHTEAFF	TGTGCCAGCAGTTACGGTGGGCACACTGAAGCTTTCTTT
TRBV6-1	TRBD1	few	TRBJ1-5	CASRGTGGINQPQHF	TGTGCCAGCAGAGGGACAGGGGGTATCAATCAGCCCCAGCATTTT